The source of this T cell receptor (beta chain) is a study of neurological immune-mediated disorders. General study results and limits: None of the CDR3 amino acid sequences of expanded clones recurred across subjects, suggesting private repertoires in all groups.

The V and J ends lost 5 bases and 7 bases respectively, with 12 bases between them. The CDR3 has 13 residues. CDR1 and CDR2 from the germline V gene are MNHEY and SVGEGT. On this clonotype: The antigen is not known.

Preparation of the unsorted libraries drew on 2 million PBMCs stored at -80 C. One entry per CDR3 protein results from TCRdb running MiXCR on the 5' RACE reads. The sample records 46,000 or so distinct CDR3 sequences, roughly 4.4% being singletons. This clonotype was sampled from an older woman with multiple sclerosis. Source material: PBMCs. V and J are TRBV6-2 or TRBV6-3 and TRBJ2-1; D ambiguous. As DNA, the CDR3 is TGTGCCAGCAGTCAACCCCCCACGAATGAGCAGTTCTTC. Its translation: CASSQPPTNEQFF.